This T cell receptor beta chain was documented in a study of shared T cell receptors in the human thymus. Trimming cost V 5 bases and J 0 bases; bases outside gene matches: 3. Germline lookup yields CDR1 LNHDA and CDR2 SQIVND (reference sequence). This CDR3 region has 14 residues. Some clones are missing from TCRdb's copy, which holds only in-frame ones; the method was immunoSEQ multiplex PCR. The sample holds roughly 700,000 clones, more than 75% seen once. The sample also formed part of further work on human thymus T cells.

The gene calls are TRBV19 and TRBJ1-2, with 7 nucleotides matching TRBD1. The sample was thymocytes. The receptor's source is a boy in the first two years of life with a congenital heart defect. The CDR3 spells CASSAGTANYGYTF. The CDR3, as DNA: TGTGCCAGTAGTGCCGGGACAGCTAACTATGGCTACACCTTC.